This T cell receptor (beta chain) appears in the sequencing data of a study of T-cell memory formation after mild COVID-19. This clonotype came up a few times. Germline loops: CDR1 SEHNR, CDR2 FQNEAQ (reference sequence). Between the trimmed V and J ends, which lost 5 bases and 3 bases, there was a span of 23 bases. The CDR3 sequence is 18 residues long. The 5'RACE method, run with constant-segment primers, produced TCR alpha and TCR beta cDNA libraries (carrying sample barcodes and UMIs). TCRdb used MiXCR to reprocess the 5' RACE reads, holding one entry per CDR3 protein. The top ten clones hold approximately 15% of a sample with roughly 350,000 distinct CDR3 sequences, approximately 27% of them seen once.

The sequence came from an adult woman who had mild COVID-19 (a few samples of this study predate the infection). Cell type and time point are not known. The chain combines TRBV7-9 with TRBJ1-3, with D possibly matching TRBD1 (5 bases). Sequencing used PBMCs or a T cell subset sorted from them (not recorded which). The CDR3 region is CASSPAVGRGSYGNTIYF. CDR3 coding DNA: TGTGCCAGCAGCCCAGCAGTCGGGCGGGGGTCCTATGGAAACACCATATATTTT.